This is a list of T cell receptor beta chains from one sample in a study of cytomegalovirus exposure and HLA in healthy donors. Clones were read by immunoSEQ multiplex PCR, and TCRdb kept only the in-frame ones, dropping some. This sample carries approximately 54,000 clones, more than 70% of them seen once, and the ten largest clones take less than 4%. The specimen was PBMCs. The receptors shown here come from a woman under 30 in good health and CMV-seronegative. CDR3s include the opening cysteine and the closing phenylalanine or tryptophan. A D gene is named only where the DNA matches it firmly. Rows may omit the clone size; those that give it use once, few, many or a size class.

size,J,D,V,DNA,CDR3
.,TRBJ1-1,.,TRBV28,TGTGCCAGCAGTTACCCTCAGGGTAGGGGCACTGAAGCTTTCTTT,CASSYPQGRGTEAFF
.,TRBJ2-2,TRBD1,TRBV25-1,TGTGCCCCCCCGGGACAGGGGGCATCCGGGGAGCTGTTTTTT,CAPPGQGASGELFF
.,TRBJ1-1,.,TRBV7-3,TGTGCCAGCAGCCCCTTTGCGGGAAGGGACACTGAAGCTTTCTTT,CASSPFAGRDTEAFF
.,TRBJ1-2,TRBD1,TRBV6-1,TGTGCCAGCAGCTCAGGGGGCGGCAACTATGGCTACACCTTC,CASSSGGGNYGYTF
.,TRBJ1-2,.,TRBV14,TGTGCCAGCAGCCCGCTAGGGGGGGACTATGGCTACACCTTC,CASSPLGGDYGYTF
.,TRBJ2-7,TRBD1,TRBV28,TGTGCCAGCAGTCCAGGGACAGTATACGAGCAGTACTTC,CASSPGTVYEQYF
.,TRBJ1-5,.,TRBV27,TGTGCCAGCAGTGCCCAGGGTTATCAGCCCCAGCATTTT,CASSAQGYQPQHF
.,TRBJ2-7,TRBD2,TRBV4-1,TGCGCCAGCAGCCAGGGACTAGCGGTCCACGAGCAGTACTTC,CASSQGLAVHEQYF
.,TRBJ2-6,.,TRBV28,TGTGCCAGCAGTTTAAGGTTGGGTTGGGCCAACGGCCTGACTTTC,CASSLRLGWANGLTF
.,TRBJ2-5,TRBD1,TRBV4-2,TGTGCCAGCAGCCAAGTCTCGCTCGGGACAGGCATAGAGACCCAGTACTTC,CASSQVSLGTGIETQYF
.,TRBJ2-4,.,TRBV19,TGTGCCAGTCAGAGGTCCGGGGGAGCAGAAAACATTCAGTACTTC,CASQRSGGAENIQYF
.,TRBJ1-2,TRBD1,TRBV6-5,TGTGCCAGCAGTTACGGGACAGGCAACTATGGCTACACCTTC,CASSYGTGNYGYTF
.,TRBJ1-2,TRBD1,TRBV7-2,TGTGCCAGCAGCACTACCGCCGGGACAGGGGGCTGGGGCTACACCTTC,CASSTTAGTGGWGYTF
.,TRBJ2-5,.,TRBV2,TGTGCCAGCAGTGAATTGACAGGTTTAGGGCAAGAGACCCAGTACTTC,CASSELTGLGQETQYF
.,TRBJ2-2,.,TRBV18,TGTGCCAGCTCACCAAAGACAGAAAACACCGGGGAGCTGTTTTTT,CASSPKTENTGELFF
.,TRBJ2-3,.,TRBV9,TGTGCCAGCAGCGTAGGGGGCTCTGTGGCAGATGCGCAGTATTTT,CASSVGGSVADAQYF
.,TRBJ1-1,.,TRBV6-5,TGTGCCAGCAGTTACTCGAGAGGGAACACTGAAGCTTTCTTT,CASSYSRGNTEAFF
once,TRBJ2-3,TRBD2,TRBV7-7,TGTGCTAGCAGCTTAGGTAATAGCGGGAGTGCAGATACGCAGTATTTT,CASSLGNSGSADTQYF
.,TRBJ2-1,TRBD2,TRBV2,TGTGCCAGCAGGACCTGGACTAGCGGGAGCTACAATGAGCAGTTCTTC,CASRTWTSGSYNEQFF
.,TRBJ2-1,.,TRBV2,TGTGCCAGCAGGGCGAGCGGTTCCTACAATGAGCAGTTCTTC,CASRASGSYNEQFF
.,TRBJ1-2,TRBD1,TRBV29-1,TGCAGCGTACCTACGGACAGGGGGTCTTTACTGCTCGATGGCTACACCTTC,CSVPTDRGSLLLDGYTF
.,TRBJ2-2,TRBD2,TRBV5-1,TGCGCCAGCAGCCCCACAGCGGGAGGGAGGTCCGGGGAGCTGTTTTTT,CASSPTAGGRSGELFF
.,TRBJ1-5,.,TRBV9,TGTGCCAGCAGCGTAGCAGGGAATCAGCCCCAGCATTTT,CASSVAGNQPQHF
.,TRBJ2-3,TRBD2,TRBV7-6,TGTGCCAGCAGCTCCGCTGGCGGGAGAACGGCAGATACGCAGTATTTT,CASSSAGGRTADTQYF
once,TRBJ1-1,TRBD1,TRBV6-5,TGTGCCAGCAGCCGGACAGGGAACACTGAAGCTTTCTTT,CASSRTGNTEAFF
.,TRBJ2-3,TRBD2,TRBV28,TGTGCCAGCAGTTTAGGGGGGCGGGAGGGCCACTCAAACACAGATACGCAGTATTTT,CASSLGGREGHSNTDTQYF
.,TRBJ2-7,.,TRBV10-1,TGCGCCAGCAGTGAGGGGGGCCCAAGCTCCTACGAGCAGTACTTC,CASSEGGPSSYEQYF
.,TRBJ2-4,.,TRBV28,TGTGCCAGCAGTCCCCTTCTAGCCAAAAACATTCAGTACTTC,CASSPLLAKNIQYF
.,TRBJ1-5,.,TRBV28,TGTGCCAGCAGTTTCCTTCCGCACAGGCCCAACCAGCCCCAGCATTTT,CASSFLPHRPNQPQHF
.,TRBJ2-1,TRBD1,TRBV27,TGTGCCAGCAGTCCGGACAGGGGAGGCAATGAGCAGTTCTTC,CASSPDRGGNEQFF
.,TRBJ1-3,TRBD1,TRBV30,TGTGCCTGGAGTTCTGGACAGGGTGGAAACACCATATATTTT,CAWSSGQGGNTIYF
.,TRBJ2-1,TRBD2,TRBV27,TGTGCCACCGAAAGCGGGAGGGGCAACAATGAGCAGTTCTTC,CATESGRGNNEQFF
.,TRBJ2-7,TRBD2,TRBV4-2,TGTGCCAGCAGCCAAAAGGGGGCGGGGGGGGTTTCCGAGCAGTACTTC,CASSQKGAGGVSEQYF
.,TRBJ2-1,TRBD1,TRBV28,TGTGCCAGCAGTCCTGGGACAGCCTCCTACAATGAGCAGTTCTTC,CASSPGTASYNEQFF
.,TRBJ1-3,TRBD1,TRBV6-7,TGTGCCAGCAGGGGGCGACCGGGACAGGGGTCCAATATGTCTGGAAACACCATATATTTT,CASRGRPGQGSNMSGNTIYF
.,TRBJ2-6,.,TRBV30,TGTGCCTGGAGTGTCGACCTCTCTGGGGCCAACGGCCTGACTTTC,CAWSVDLSGANGLTF
.,TRBJ2-4,TRBD1,TRBV9,TGTGCCAGCAGCGTAGGACAGGGGGATGGCTTCGACATTCAGTACTTC,CASSVGQGDGFDIQYF
few,TRBJ2-7,TRBD2,TRBV4-2,TGTGCCAGCAGCCAAAAACTAGCGGAGGCCTACGAGCAGTACTTC,CASSQKLAEAYEQYF
.,TRBJ1-5,.,TRBV13,TGTGCCAGCAGCTACCAGAGGGTCGGTTCTAATCAGCCCCAGCATTTT,CASSYQRVGSNQPQHF
.,TRBJ1-4,.,TRBV28,TGTGCCAGCAGTCGGCAGGGTCGAATTAATGAAAAACTGTTTTTT,CASSRQGRINEKLFF
.,TRBJ2-7,.,TRBV15,TGTGCCACCAGCAGAGTTCAGGATCCTATTTACGAGCAGTACTTC,CATSRVQDPIYEQYF
.,TRBJ1-4,.,TRBV7-9,TGTGCCAGCAGCTTGAACAGGGCAACTAATGAAAAACTGTTTTTT,CASSLNRATNEKLFF
.,TRBJ1-5,.,TRBV18,TGTGCCAGCTCACAGGGTCGGGGGGCGAACAGCAATCAGCCCCAGCATTTT,CASSQGRGANSNQPQHF
.,TRBJ1-2,TRBD1,TRBV7-8,TGTGCCAGCAGCGTGGGAGGACGGGACAGGCCCTATGGCTACACCTTC,CASSVGGRDRPYGYTF
.,TRBJ2-7,.,TRBV7-9,TGTGCCAGCAGCTTTATCCCTAACTACGAGCAGTACTTC,CASSFIPNYEQYF